Presented here are 19 T cell receptor beta chains from one specimen sequenced in a study of blood T cell repertoires in COVID-19. Assay used: immunoSEQ multiplex PCR; TCRdb lists only in-frame clones, some missing. The sample yields 100,000 to 150,000 clones, 86% seen once. Sequenced sample: peripheral blood. Every receptor here comes from a woman in her seventies with COVID-19, enrolled during active disease.

V is TRBV6-5 and J is TRBJ1-2; 7 bases are a match to TRBD1. The germline gives CDR1 MNHEY, CDR2 SVGAGI. The CDR3 consists of 13 residues. The V and J ends lost 6 bases and 8 bases, in that order; junction bases with no gene match: 9. The CDR3 nucleotides are TGTGCCAGCAGAGGGACAGACGTATCAGGCTACACCTTC. Its translation: CASRGTDVSGYTF.

V is TRBV28 and J is TRBJ2-2; 8 bases are shared with TRBD1. The CDR3 is 14 residues long. CDR1 is MDHEN and CDR2 is SYDVKM in the germline V gene. J lost 6 bases, V lost 5 bases, and 5 bases had no gene match. The CDR3, as DNA: TGTGCCAGCAGTCCGACAGGGGTCCCCGGGGAGCTGTTTTTT. Amino acid sequence: CASSPTGVPGELFF.

This clone occurred a few times. The V call is TRBV21-1, the J call TRBJ1-2. TRBV21-1 is a documented pseudogene. The length of the CDR3 is 13 residues. For the CDR3, the DNA is TGTGCCAGCAGCAAAAGTTTGGGGGGAAGCTACACCTTC. It encodes CASSKSLGGSYTF.

The chain carries TRBV5-6 and TRBJ2-7; D might be TRBD1 (6 bases). This CDR3 is 14 amino acids long. The germline V gene has CDR1 SGHDT and CDR2 YYEEEE. V lost 0 bases and J lost 3, with 10 bases in between. CDR3 bases: TGTGCCAGCAGCTTGGCTTACAGGGACTACGAGCAGTACTTC. Amino acids: CASSLAYRDYEQYF.

This clone was found once. This chain uses TRBV29-1 with TRBJ1-2; 8 bases fit TRBD1. Trimming cost V 6 bases and J 0 bases; bases outside gene matches: 6. Germline lookup yields CDR1 SQVTM and CDR2 ANQGSEA. The CDR3 runs to 14 residues. The CDR3 nucleotides are TGCAGCGTCCAGACAGGGGACTCTAACTATGGCTACACCTTC. Translation: CSVQTGDSNYGYTF.

This clone has just one count. The chain has TRBV7-9 and TRBJ2-7; the D gene is possibly TRBD2 (5 bases). The germline CDR1 and CDR2 sequences are SEHNR and FQNEAQ (reference sequence). The CDR3 runs 12 residues. V was pared by 5 bases and J by 3 bases, with 8 bases between. In DNA, the CDR3 is TGTGCCAGCAGCCCAGAGGGCTACGAGCAGTACTTC. It specifies CASSPEGYEQYF.

This chain uses TRBV6-6 with TRBJ1-5, with D tentatively TRBD1 (5 bases). V lost 6 bases and J lost 0, with 9 bases in between. Per the germline V gene, CDR1 is MNHNY and CDR2 is SVGAGI (reference sequence). This CDR3 region has 14 residues. The CDR3 region has the DNA TGTGCCAGCAGGCACCAGGGTAGCAATCAGCCCCAGCATTTT. Its translation is CASRHQGSNQPQHF.

The gene calls are TRBV11-2 and TRBJ2-7; TRBD2 matches at 8 bases. CDR3 length: 15 amino acids. Looked up from germline, CDR1 is SGHAT and CDR2 is FQNNGV. The junction had 10 bases not matched to a gene; V was cut back by 5 bases and J by 4 bases. CDR3 bases: TGTGCCAGCAGCCGAGCGGGGGCCTCAAGGTACGAGCAGTACTTC. Protein product: CASSRAGASRYEQYF. The complete variable domain, with remaining parts taken from reference TRBV11-2 and TRBJ2-7, reads EAGVAQSPRYKIIEKRQSVAFWCNPISGHATLYWYQQILGQGPKLLIQFQNNGVVDDSQLPKDRFSAERLKGVDSTLKIQPAKLEDSAVYLCASSRAGASRYEQYFGPGTRLTVT.

This clone is a singleton in its sample. The CDR3 sequence is CAIRPGTGQETQYF. CDR3 sequence (DNA): TGTGCCATCAGACCAGGGACAGGCCAAGAGACCCAGTACTTC. The chain combines TRBV10-3 with TRBJ2-5; 8 bases match TRBD1. The CDR3 length is 14 residues. CDR1 and CDR2 (germline): ENHRY, SYGVKD. Trimming removed 6 bases from V and 1 base from J; junction bases left unmatched: 4.

The V gene is TRBV29-1, the J gene TRBJ2-1; 9 positions match TRBD2. This CDR3 is 14 amino acids long. The J segment lost 2 bases and the V segment lost 7 bases, leaving 6 bases of the junction unmatched. Germline-derived CDR1 and CDR2 are SQVTM and ANQGSEA. This CDR3 reads CSAASGDPYNEQFF. For the CDR3, the DNA is TGCAGCGCCGCTAGCGGGGATCCCTACAATGAGCAGTTCTTC.

The V call is TRBV10-3, the J call TRBJ2-7; 8 bases match TRBD1. The junction had 8 bases not matched to a gene; V was cut back by 6 bases and J by 4 bases. The CDR3 runs 14 residues. Germline loops: CDR1 ENHRY, CDR2 SYGVKD. In DNA form, the CDR3 reads TGTGCCATCAGGACAGACAGGGGACCATACGAGCAGTACTTC. Amino acid sequence: CAIRTDRGPYEQYF.

The chain has TRBV4-1 and TRBJ2-1; TRBD1 matches at 12 bases. Per the germline V gene, CDR1 is MGHRA and CDR2 is YSYEKL. The CDR3 has 15 residues. V lost 6 bases to trimming and J lost 8 bases; unmatched junction nucleotides: 8. CDR3 nucleotide sequence: TGCGCCAGCAGGGGCCCGGGACAGGGGGCCTATGAGCAGTTCTTC. Amino acids: CASRGPGQGAYEQFF.

In nucleotides, the CDR3 is TGTGCCAGCAGCTTGGATGGACAGAACACTGAAGCTTTCTTT. Amino acids: CASSLDGQNTEAFF. V and J are TRBV5-4 and TRBJ1-1, with a possible D match to TRBD1 (5 bases). This CDR3 contains 14 residues. Trimming shortened V by 0 bases and J by 1 base, and 7 bases separated the two germline ends. Germline V gene lookup returns CDR1 SGHNT and CDR2 YYREEE (reference sequence).

The DNA of the CDR3 is TGTGCCAGCGATCAGGACAGGGGCTACGAGCAGTACTTC. As protein: CASDQDRGYEQYF. The rearrangement uses TRBV2 and TRBJ2-7; 9 nucleotides match TRBD1. The CDR3 covers 13 residues. CDR1 is SNHLY, CDR2 FYNNEI, per germline. Trimming removed 8 bases from V and 3 bases from J; junction bases left unmatched: 5.

The chain uses TRBV6-5 and TRBJ2-7; 10 positions agree with TRBD1. V gave up 5 bases and J gave up 5 bases; unmatched junction bases: 9. The CDR3 has 15 residues. Germline assignment: CDR1 MNHEY and CDR2 SVGAGI. The CDR3 is CASSPTGTGVHEQYF. The CDR3 DNA is TGTGCCAGCAGTCCGACCGGGACAGGGGTCCACGAGCAGTACTTC.

This clone appeared a few times. V usage is TRBV5-8 and J usage is TRBJ1-1; 7 bases are a match to TRBD1. Per the germline V gene, CDR1 is SGHTS and CDR2 is YDEGEE. This CDR3 has 15 amino acids. The J segment lost 1 base and the V segment lost 4 bases, leaving 7 bases of the junction unmatched. The CDR3 is CASSTTGTANTEAFF. The CDR3 DNA sequence: TGTGCCAGCAGCACCACCGGGACAGCGAACACTGAAGCTTTCTTT.

This clone was counted a single time. The chain combines TRBV6-5 with TRBJ2-1; 8 nucleotides align to TRBD2. The germline gives CDR1 MNHEY, CDR2 SVGAGI. After removal of 2 bases from V and 6 bases from J, the junction contained 6 bases not matched to a gene. The CDR3 has 15 amino acids. The CDR3 reads CASSYPGTRLNEQFF. CDR3 nucleotide sequence: TGTGCCAGCAGTTACCCCGGGACTAGACTCAATGAGCAGTTCTTC.

This rearrangement joins TRBV6-5 to TRBJ2-5; D is undetermined. Per the germline V gene, CDR1 is MNHEY and CDR2 is SVGAGI. V lost 6 bases, J lost 2 bases, and 7 bases lay in between. The CDR3 has 12 amino acids. The CDR3 loop is CASRPGQETQYF. CDR3 nucleotide sequence: TGTGCCAGCAGGCCGGGTCAAGAGACCCAGTACTTC.

This chain links TRBV7-9 with TRBJ1-5, with 7 nucleotides matching TRBD1. CDR3 length: 14 amino acids. With 5 bases clipped from V and 5 bases from J, the junction kept 6 bases outside the gene matches. Germline V gene lookup returns CDR1 SEHNR and CDR2 FQNEAQ (reference sequence). The CDR3 nucleotides read TGTGCCAGCAGCACAAACAGGGGCGATCAGCCCCAGCATTTT. Residues: CASSTNRGDQPQHF.